A single sample is the source of the 10 T cell receptor beta chains below, sequenced in a study of cytomegalovirus exposure and HLA in healthy donors. PCR was performed using 60 Vbeta and 13 Jbeta primers. The protocol was immunoSEQ multiplex PCR, while the TCRdb copy is restricted to in-frame clones and leaves out a portion. The table shows tens of thousands of clones, with 75% occurring only once. The source material was PBMCs. These TCRs come from a man in his sixties in good health and CMV-seropositive.

The rearrangement joins TRBV5-4 to TRBJ2-7; 9 bases fit TRBD1. The ends lost 4 bases at V and 7 bases at J; junction bases unmatched: 9. The CDR3 loop spans 14 amino acids. Germline loops: CDR1 SGHNT, CDR2 YYREEE (reference sequence). The CDR3 nucleotides are TGTGCCAGCAGCCTTTTCGGACAGGGGCTTGAGCAGTACTTC. Its translation: CASSLFGQGLEQYF.

The chain joins TRBV13 to TRBJ2-3; 8 bases are a match to TRBD1. Germline loops: CDR1 PRHDT, CDR2 FYEKMQ (reference sequence). The CDR3 is made up of 16 amino acids. V lost 5 bases, J lost 1 base, and 8 bases stayed unmatched. DNA of the CDR3: TGTGCCAGCAGCCGACGGACAGGGTCAGGCACAGATACGCAGTATTTT. Protein sequence: CASSRRTGSGTDTQYF.

The genes are TRBV6-5 and TRBJ1-1, with 8 nucleotides matching TRBD1. Per the germline V gene, CDR1 is MNHEY and CDR2 is SVGAGI. CDR3 length equals 14 residues. V lost 5 bases, J lost 10 bases, and 12 bases stayed unmatched. The CDR3: CASSQRTGSDRAFF. As DNA, the CDR3 is TGTGCCAGCAGTCAACGGACAGGGAGCGATAGAGCTTTCTTT.

This clone was seen a handful of times. This chain connects TRBV27 to TRBJ1-5; D gene ambiguous. The germline gives CDR1 MNHEY, CDR2 SMNVEV (reference sequence). The CDR3 covers 14 residues. Trimming removed 2 bases from V and 2 bases from J, with 7 bases in between. CDR3 bases: TGTGCCAGCAGTTTACGAGGAGGCAATCAGCCCCAGCATTTT. This encodes CASSLRGGNQPQHF.

The chain carries TRBV11-2 and TRBJ1-1, with D tentatively TRBD1 (6 bases). In germline, CDR1 is SGHAT, CDR2 FQNNGV. Trimming cost V 6 bases and J 4 bases, with 21 bases left between them. The CDR3 runs to 16 residues. CDR3 sequence: CASRPRVGGHRTEAFF. The CDR3 DNA reads TGTGCCAGCAGACCTAGGGTGGGGGGGCACCGCACTGAAGCTTTCTTT.

This sequence joins TRBV6-6 and TRBJ1-2; the match to TRBD1 covers 10 bases. The CDR3 is 13 amino acids. The J segment lost 7 bases and the V segment lost 4 bases, leaving 3 bases of the junction unmatched. Germline lookup yields CDR1 MNHNY and CDR2 SVGAGI (reference sequence). The CDR3 loop reads CASSSGQGSGYTF. CDR3 DNA: TGTGCCAGCAGTTCGGGACAGGGGAGTGGCTACACCTTC.

The V call is TRBV10-2, the J call TRBJ1-2, with D maybe TRBD1 (6 bases). The germline V gene encodes CDR1 WSHSY and CDR2 SAAADI. The ends were cut back, 2 bases at V and 0 bases at J, with 16 bases in the middle. The CDR3 sequence is 17 residues long. CDR3 residues: CASSEESRGQTNYGYTF. In nucleotides, the CDR3 is TGCGCCAGCAGTGAGGAATCCAGGGGCCAAACTAACTATGGCTACACCTTC.

The chain joins TRBV6-5 to TRBJ1-2; 7 bases fit TRBD1. V was clipped by 5 bases and J by 0 bases; unmatched bases: 3. The germline gives CDR1 MNHEY, CDR2 SVGAGI. This CDR3 region has 14 residues. CDR3 amino acids: CASSLGQPNYGYTF. CDR3 bases: TGTGCCAGCAGTCTGGGACAGCCTAACTATGGCTACACCTTC.

This clone was recorded only once. The chain combines TRBV11-2 with TRBJ2-3, with no clear D. The CDR3 is 14 amino acids. Germline V lookup: CDR1 SGHAT, CDR2 FQNNGV. Trimming removed 2 bases at V and 0 bases at J, with 6 bases between. The CDR3 DNA sequence: TGTGCCAGCAGCTTAACAGAAAGCACAGATACGCAGTATTTT. Translated, it gives CASSLTESTDTQYF.

The J gene is TRBJ2-2, the V gene TRBV2; D is undetermined. The CDR3 is made up of 13 amino acids. V lost 8 bases and J lost 1, with 8 bases in between. From germline, CDR1 is SNHLY and CDR2 FYNNEI. The DNA of the CDR3 is TGTGCCAGCGAGGCAGTGAACACCGGGGAGCTGTTTTTT. It specifies CASEAVNTGELFF.